What follows describes a single T cell receptor beta chain. Its antigen is not identified. This sample was taken from a study of blood T cells in healthy people across ages. Study results and caveats: Researchers report that TCR beta diversity correlated strongly with naive T cell percentage.

Each donor had around 9.8 milliliters of peripheral blood drawn. The CDR3 length is 16 residues. Looked up from germline, CDR1 is KGHDR and CDR2 is SFDVKD. V lost 4 bases and J lost 1; bases outside the gene matches: 3. For the second PCR, which ran for about 7 to 12 cycles, a sample-barcoded 5' primer and a J-beta primer mix were used. TCRdb reanalysed the 5' RACE reads using MiXCR and keeps one entry per CDR3 protein. Here the sample spans around 1,700,000 distinct CDR3 sequences, 28% being singletons. Input material: blood. The clonotype comes from a woman aged 30 to 39 in good health. The gene calls are TRBV24-1 and TRBJ2-1, with 10 bases that match TRBD2. The CDR3 bases are TGTGCCACCAGTGACCATAGCGGGGGGTCCTACAATGAGCAGTTCTTC. This translates into CATSDHSGGSYNEQFF.